This T cell receptor (beta chain) was retrieved from a study of a mutant IDH1 vaccine in newly diagnosed glioma (dated by TCRdb to about 2021). About the full investigation: Patients were given eight vaccinations, in weeks 1, 3, 5, 7, 11, 15, 19 and 23, which matched visits V03 through V10. Before enrollment, most patients had been given radiochemotherapy with temozolomide as standard therapy, while the rest had received either radiotherapy alone or temozolomide alone. Longitudinal TCRB deep sequencing was performed for about 25 treated patients wherever samples were available for exploratory analyses. Vaccination began 4-6 weeks after radiotherapy alone, or alongside temozolomide cycles in the chemotherapy-containing groups. Peripheral blood samples were drawn at six visits, namely V03 (baseline), V05, V07, V10, V12 and V13. Of the approximately 30 treated patients, approximately 62% were male and around 40% were female, and a mean age of roughly 40 years was recorded.

The intended sense of this specimen's time point label: week 5, during vaccination. Each vaccine dose, consisting of 300 ug of a 20-mer mutant IDH1 peptide in Montanide, was administered subcutaneously with topical imiquimod. All donors had newly diagnosed IDH1-mutant astrocytomas of WHO grade 3 or 4 that showed loss of nuclear ATRX. The samples were drawn from NOA16, a multicentre, single-arm, open-label phase I trial in Germany that tested a mutant IDH1 peptide vaccine in humans for the first time. Genomic DNA for TCRB sequencing was isolated from EDTA blood with the DNeasy Blood and Tissue Kit. Receptors were amplified or captured by the immunoSEQ multiplex PCR assay. The hsTCRB Kit was used according to the manufacturer's protocol to amplify rearranged TCR beta chain sequences. TCRB libraries were sequenced on an Illumina MiSeq. From the authors' description of their analysis: The kit vendor's proprietary platform handled demultiplexing, trimming and gene mapping. Held by TCRdb, this immuneACCESS table contains in-frame sequences only and omits some clones. Under half of the omission traces to an unresolved V gene where checked; the cause of the rest is unknown. The V and J calls and clone size were taken over from that table, and D and trimming were inferred from the DNA. Present in this sample are around 31,000 clones, more than 55% of which were seen just once. The ten most abundant clones make up 9.5% to 11% of the sample.

Study-wide conclusions, independent of this receptor: Across multiple MHC alleles, vaccine-induced immune responses were seen in more than 90% of patients. PBMC samples for TCRB deep sequencing were selected based on availability. The authors noted that analyses of patient blood samples could not be reproduced because of sample limitations. Changes in the top peripheral T cell clonotypes picked up by TCRB sequencing did not appear to be linked to pseudoprogression.

Concerning this clone itself: The specificity of this receptor is unknown. Base qualities are missing; no much larger clone stands one base away.

The CDR3 goes from the cysteine to the phenylalanine over 15 residues. The retained sequence is limited to the CDR3, 45 bases, with the frame set at the first base. V and J are truncated by 3 bases and 5 bases respectively, leaving an intervening sequence of 16 bases. The CDR1 and CDR2 encoded by the germline V gene (reference sequence) are SEHNR and FQNEAQ. Recombination joined TRBV7-9 with TRBJ1-1; the best D guess is TRBD1, with 5 bases matching. This sequence was found in a woman younger than 30 with glioma. The sample in question was PBMCs, obtained from a glioma patient whose treatment included an IDH1 peptide vaccine. In nucleotide form, the sequence is TGTGCCAGCAGCTTGATACCCAGCGGGGGGACTGAAGCTTTCTTT. The resulting protein is CASSLIPSGGTEAFF.